This TCR beta chain was profiled in a study of T cells in Graves' hyperthyroidism and ophthalmopathy. Regarding the study as a whole: A model of 13 V-J pairs discriminated ophthalmopathy from stable hyperthyroidism.

Turning to this clonotype: Its matching antigen is unknown.

Recently diagnosed hyperthyroidism of less than 2 months' duration affected patients aged 18 to 65. Researchers took RNA transcripts and amplified the TCR beta CDR3 regions from them. The TCR CDR3 was amplified in a first-round RT-PCR using the HTBI primer set. TCRdb independently ran MiXCR on the multiplex PCR reads; one entry per CDR3 protein. Among roughly 740,000 distinct CDR3 sequences, 16% were seen once, and the ten largest hold around 8%. The CDR3 covers 15 residues. Germline lookup yields CDR1 DFQATT and CDR2 SNEGSKA (reference sequence). Trimming removed 2 bases at V and 3 bases at J, with 13 bases between.

Sample: blood. The receptor was derived from a man aged 18 to 29 with Graves' hyperthyroidism. The chain recombines TRBV20-1 with TRBJ2-2; D unresolved. The CDR3 spells CSARKGSPDTGELFF. The CDR3 DNA is TGCAGTGCTAGAAAAGGGTCTCCCGACACCGGGGAGCTGTTTTTT.